This passage covers 5 T cell receptor beta chains from one sample sequenced in a study of T cell changes during pregnancy in multiple sclerosis. Clones were read by immunoSEQ multiplex PCR, and TCRdb kept only the in-frame ones, dropping some. The table has tens of thousands of clones, 85% to 95% seen once. Here the sequenced sample was peripheral blood, taken in the first trimester of pregnancy. These receptors were taken from a female donor with multiple sclerosis, enrolled in a pregnancy study.

The rearrangement joins TRBV5-8 to TRBJ1-6; TRBD1 might be the D (6 bases). The CDR3 totals 18 residues. Germline values: CDR1 SGHTS, CDR2 YDEGEE. V was cut by 0 bases and J by 10 bases, with 23 bases left in between. This CDR3 is CASSLEGPGVGKKSPLHF. The CDR3 coding sequence is TGTGCCAGCAGCTTGGAGGGGCCAGGGGTGGGAAAAAAATCACCCCTCCACTTT.

In this sample, this clone turned up a few times. V usage is TRBV19 and J usage is TRBJ1-2, with TRBD1 identical over 7 bases. The length of the CDR3 is 12 residues. Germline V gene lookup returns CDR1 LNHDA and CDR2 SQIVND (reference sequence). Trimming took 8 bases from V and 4 from J; bases not matched to a gene: 4. CDR3 sequence reads: CASARDSYGYTF. The CDR3 coding sequence is TGTGCCAGTGCCCGGGACAGCTATGGCTACACCTTC.

The rearrangement joins TRBV4-3 to TRBJ1-2; D call uncertain. Trimming shortened V by 0 bases and J by 2 bases, and 10 bases separated the two germline ends. Germline V gives CDR1 LGHNA, CDR2 YSLEER. CDR3 length: 15 residues. This CDR3 reads CASSQELGGNYGYTF. The CDR3 nucleotides read TGCGCCAGCAGCCAAGAATTAGGAGGAAACTATGGCTACACCTTC.

The rearrangement links TRBV10-3 to TRBJ2-5; TRBD1 agrees at 10 bases. Gene TRBJ2-7 matches the end of the DNA better, so the J call may be wrong. CDR3 length: 18 amino acids. Per germline, CDR1 ENHRY and CDR2 SYGVKD. The CDR3 sequence is CAISESKGGGTGVHEQYF. For the CDR3, the DNA is TGTGCCATCAGTGAGTCTAAGGGGGGCGGGACAGGGGTCCACGAGCAGTACTTC.

This chain connects TRBV5-1 to TRBJ1-1; D is uncertain. The CDR3 sequence is 13 residues long. Germline lookup yields CDR1 SGHRS and CDR2 YFSETQ. V gave up 2 bases and J gave up 5 bases, with 10 bases separating them. CDR3 sequence (DNA): TGCGCCAGCAGCTTTAGGCGGCGGACTGAAGCTTTCTTT. This codes for CASSFRRRTEAFF.